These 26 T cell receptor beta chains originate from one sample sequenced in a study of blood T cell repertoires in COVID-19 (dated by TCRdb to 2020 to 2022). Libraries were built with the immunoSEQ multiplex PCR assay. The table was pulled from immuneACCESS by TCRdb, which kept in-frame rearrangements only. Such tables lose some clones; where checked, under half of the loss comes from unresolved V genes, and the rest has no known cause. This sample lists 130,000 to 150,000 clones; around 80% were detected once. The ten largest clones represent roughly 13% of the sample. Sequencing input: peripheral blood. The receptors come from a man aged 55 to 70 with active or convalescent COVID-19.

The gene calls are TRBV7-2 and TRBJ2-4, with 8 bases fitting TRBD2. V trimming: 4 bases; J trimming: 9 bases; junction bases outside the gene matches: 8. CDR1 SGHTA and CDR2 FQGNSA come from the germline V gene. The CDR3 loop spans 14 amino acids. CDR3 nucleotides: TGTGCCAGCAGCTCCTTAGCGGGACGGGCCATTCAGTACTTC. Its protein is CASSSLAGRAIQYF. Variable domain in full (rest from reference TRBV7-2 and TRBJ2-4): GAGVSQSPSNKVTEKGKDVELRCDPISGHTALYWYRQSLGQGLEFLIYFQGNSAPDKSGLPSDRFSAERTGGSVSTLTIQRTQQEDSAVYLCASSSLAGRAIQYFGAGTRLSVL.

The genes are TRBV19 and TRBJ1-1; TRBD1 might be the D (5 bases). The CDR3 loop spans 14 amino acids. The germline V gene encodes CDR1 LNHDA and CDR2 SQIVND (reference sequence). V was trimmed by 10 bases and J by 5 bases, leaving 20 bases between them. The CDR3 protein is CATRGRGDETEAFF. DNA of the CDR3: TGTGCCACTCGAGGACGGGGGGATGAGACTGAAGCTTTCTTT.

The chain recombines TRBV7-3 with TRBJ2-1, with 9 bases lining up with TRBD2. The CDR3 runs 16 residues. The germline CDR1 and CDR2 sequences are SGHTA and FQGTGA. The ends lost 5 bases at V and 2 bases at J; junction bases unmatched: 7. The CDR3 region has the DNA TGTGCCAGCAGCCTGGGGGCTAGCGGGGCCTACAATGAGCAGTTCTTC. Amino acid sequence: CASSLGASGAYNEQFF.

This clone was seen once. The CDR3 coding sequence is TGTGCCAGCAGCCAGGCAGATACGCAGTATTTT. This translates into CASSQADTQYF. The gene calls are TRBV7-3 and TRBJ2-3; D gene uncertain. V was clipped by 5 bases and J by 4 bases, with 4 bases between them. Germline CDR1 is SGHTA and CDR2 is FQGTGA. The CDR3 is made up of 11 amino acids.

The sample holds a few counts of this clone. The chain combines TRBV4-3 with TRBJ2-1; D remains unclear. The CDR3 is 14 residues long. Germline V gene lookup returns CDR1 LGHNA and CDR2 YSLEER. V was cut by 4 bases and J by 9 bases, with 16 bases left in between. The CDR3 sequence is CASSLSYGESEQFF. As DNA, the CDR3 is TGCGCCAGCAGCCTCTCCTACGGAGAGAGTGAGCAGTTCTTC.

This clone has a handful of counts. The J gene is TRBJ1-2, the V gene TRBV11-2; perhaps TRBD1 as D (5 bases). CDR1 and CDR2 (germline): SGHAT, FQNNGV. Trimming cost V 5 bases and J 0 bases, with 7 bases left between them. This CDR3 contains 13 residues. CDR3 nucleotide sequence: TGTGCCAGCAGCCGGACACCTAACTATGGCTACACCTTC. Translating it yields CASSRTPNYGYTF.

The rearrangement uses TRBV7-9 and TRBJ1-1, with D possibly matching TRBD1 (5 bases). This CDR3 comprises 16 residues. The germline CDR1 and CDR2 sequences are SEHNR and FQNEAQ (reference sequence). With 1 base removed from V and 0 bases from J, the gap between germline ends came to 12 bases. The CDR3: CASSLGIGVMNTEAFF. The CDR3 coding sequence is TGTGCCAGCAGCTTAGGGATAGGGGTTATGAACACTGAAGCTTTCTTT.

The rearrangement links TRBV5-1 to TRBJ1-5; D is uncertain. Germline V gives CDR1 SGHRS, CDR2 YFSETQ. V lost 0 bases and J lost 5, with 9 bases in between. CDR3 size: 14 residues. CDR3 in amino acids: CASSLVEGDQPQHF. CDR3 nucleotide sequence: TGCGCCAGCAGCTTGGTAGAGGGTGATCAGCCCCAGCATTTT.

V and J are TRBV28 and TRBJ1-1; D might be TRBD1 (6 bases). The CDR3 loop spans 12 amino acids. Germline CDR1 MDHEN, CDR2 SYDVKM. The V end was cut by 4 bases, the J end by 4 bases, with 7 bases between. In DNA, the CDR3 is TGTGCCAGCAGTTACAGGGCCACTGAAGCTTTCTTT. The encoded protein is CASSYRATEAFF.

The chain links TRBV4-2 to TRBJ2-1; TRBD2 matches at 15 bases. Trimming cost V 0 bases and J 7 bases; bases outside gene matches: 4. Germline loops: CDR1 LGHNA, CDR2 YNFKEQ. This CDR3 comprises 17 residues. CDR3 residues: CASSQEGTSGRRNEQFF. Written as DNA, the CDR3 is TGTGCCAGCAGCCAAGAAGGGACTAGCGGGAGGAGGAATGAGCAGTTCTTC.

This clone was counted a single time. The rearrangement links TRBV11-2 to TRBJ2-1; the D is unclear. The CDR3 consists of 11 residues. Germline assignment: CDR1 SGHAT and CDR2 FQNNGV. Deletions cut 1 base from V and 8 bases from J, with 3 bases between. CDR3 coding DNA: TGTGCCAGCAGCTTAGCCGATGAGCAGTTCTTC. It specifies CASSLADEQFF.

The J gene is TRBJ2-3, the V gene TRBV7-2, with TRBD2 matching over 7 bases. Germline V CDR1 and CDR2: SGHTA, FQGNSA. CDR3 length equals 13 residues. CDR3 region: CASRAGVPDTQYF. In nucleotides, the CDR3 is TGTGCTTCACGTGCGGGGGTCCCAGATACGCAGTATTTT. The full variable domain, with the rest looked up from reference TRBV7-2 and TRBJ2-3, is GAGVSQSPSNKVTEKGKDVELRCDPISGHTALYWYRQSLGQGLEFLIYFQGNSAPDKSGLPSDRFSAERTGGSVSTLTIQRTQQEDSAVYLCASRAGVPDTQYFGPGTRLTVL.

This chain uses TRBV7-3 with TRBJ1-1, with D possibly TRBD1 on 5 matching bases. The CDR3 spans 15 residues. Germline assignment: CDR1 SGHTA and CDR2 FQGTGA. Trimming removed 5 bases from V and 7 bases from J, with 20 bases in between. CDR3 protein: CASSPQGGGGSEAFF. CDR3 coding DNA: TGTGCCAGCAGCCCTCAAGGTGGGGGAGGGAGTGAAGCTTTCTTT.

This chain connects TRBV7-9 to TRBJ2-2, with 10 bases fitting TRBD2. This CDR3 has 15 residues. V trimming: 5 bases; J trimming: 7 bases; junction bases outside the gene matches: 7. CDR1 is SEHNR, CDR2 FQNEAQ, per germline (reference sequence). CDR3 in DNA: TGTGCCAGCAGCCCTAGCGGGAGTATTGTCGGGGAGCTGTTTTTT. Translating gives CASSPSGSIVGELFF.

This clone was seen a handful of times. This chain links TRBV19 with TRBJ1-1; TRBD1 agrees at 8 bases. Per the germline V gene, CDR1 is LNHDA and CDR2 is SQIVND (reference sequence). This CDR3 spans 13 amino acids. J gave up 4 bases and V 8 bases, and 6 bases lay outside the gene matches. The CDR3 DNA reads TGTGCCAGTCGGGGACAGGTGCCCACTGAAGCTTTCTTT. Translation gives CASRGQVPTEAFF.

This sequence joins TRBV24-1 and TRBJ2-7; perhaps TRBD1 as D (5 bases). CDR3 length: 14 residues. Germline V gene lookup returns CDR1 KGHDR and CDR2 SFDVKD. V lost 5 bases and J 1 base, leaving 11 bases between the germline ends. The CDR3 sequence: CATSVYQGSYEQYF. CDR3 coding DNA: TGTGCCACCAGTGTGTATCAGGGTTCCTACGAGCAGTACTTC.

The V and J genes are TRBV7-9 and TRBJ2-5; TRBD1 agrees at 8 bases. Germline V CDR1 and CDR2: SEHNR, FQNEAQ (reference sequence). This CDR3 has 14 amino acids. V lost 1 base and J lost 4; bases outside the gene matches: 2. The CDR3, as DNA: TGTGCCAGCAGCTTAGGAGGACAGGGAGAGACCCAGTACTTC. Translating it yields CASSLGGQGETQYF. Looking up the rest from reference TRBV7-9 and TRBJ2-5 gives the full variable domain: DTGVSQNPRHKITKRGQNVTFRCDPISEHNRLYWYRQTLGQGPEFLTYFQNEAQLEKSRLLSDRFSAERPKGSFSTLEIQRTEQGDSAMYLCASSLGGQGETQYFGPGTRLLVL.

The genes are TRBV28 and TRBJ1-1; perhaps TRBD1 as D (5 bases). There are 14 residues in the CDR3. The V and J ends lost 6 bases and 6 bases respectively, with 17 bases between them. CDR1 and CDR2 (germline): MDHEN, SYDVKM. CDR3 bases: TGTGCCAGCAGCCCCTCGGGGGGGTGGCCTGAAGCTTTCTTT. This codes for CASSPSGGWPEAFF. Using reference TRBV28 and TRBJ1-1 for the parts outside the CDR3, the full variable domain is DVKVTQSSRYLVKRTGEKVFLECVQDMDHENMFWYRQDPGLGLRLIYFSYDVKMKEKGDIPEGYSVSREKKERFSLILESASTNQTSMYLCASSPSGGWPEAFFGQGTRLTVV.

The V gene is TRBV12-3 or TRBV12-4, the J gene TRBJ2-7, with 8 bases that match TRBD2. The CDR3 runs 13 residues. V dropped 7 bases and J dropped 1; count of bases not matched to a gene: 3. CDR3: CASTVAGSYEQYF. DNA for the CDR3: TGTGCCAGCACCGTAGCGGGATCCTACGAGCAGTACTTC.

The CDR3 region has the DNA TGCGCCAGCAGCCCCCTCTTCCCTTACGAGCAGTACTTC. It codes for CASSPLFPYEQYF. V is TRBV4-1 and J is TRBJ2-7; no definite D call. The V and J ends lost 4 bases and 4 bases respectively, with 11 bases between them. CDR3 size: 13 residues. Germline CDR1 and CDR2: MGHRA and YSYEKL.

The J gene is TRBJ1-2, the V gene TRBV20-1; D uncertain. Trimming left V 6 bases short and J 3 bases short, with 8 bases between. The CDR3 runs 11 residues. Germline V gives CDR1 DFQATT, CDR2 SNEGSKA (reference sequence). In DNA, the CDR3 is TGCAGTGCCGGCCAGGACTATGGCTACACCTTC. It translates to CSAGQDYGYTF.

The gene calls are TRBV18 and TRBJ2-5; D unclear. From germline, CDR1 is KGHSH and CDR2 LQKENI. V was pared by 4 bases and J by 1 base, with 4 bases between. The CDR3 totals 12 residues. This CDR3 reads CASSRVQETQYF. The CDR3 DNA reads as TGTGCCAGCTCACGCGTCCAAGAGACCCAGTACTTC. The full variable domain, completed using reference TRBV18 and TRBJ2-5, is NAGVMQNPRHLVRRRGQEARLRCSPMKGHSHVYWYRQLPEEGLKFMVYLQKENIIDESGMPKERFSAEFPKEGPSILRIQQVVRGDSAAYFCASSRVQETQYFGPGTRLLVL.

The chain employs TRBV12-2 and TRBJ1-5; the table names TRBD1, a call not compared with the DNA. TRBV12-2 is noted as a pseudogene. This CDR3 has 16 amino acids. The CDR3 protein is CASRLAQDRVGQPQHF. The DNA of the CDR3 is TGTGCAAGTCGCTTAGCGCAGGACAGGGTAGGTCAGCCCCAGCATTTT.

This CDR3 reads CASSPTSGRGDTQYF. CDR3 nucleotides: TGTGCCAGCAGTCCAACTAGCGGGAGAGGTGATACGCAGTATTTT. The chain couples TRBV2 to TRBJ2-3; 11 nucleotides match TRBD2. J was trimmed by 6 bases and V by 5 bases; bases with no gene match: 7. Per germline, CDR1 SNHLY and CDR2 FYNNEI. The CDR3 spans 15 residues.

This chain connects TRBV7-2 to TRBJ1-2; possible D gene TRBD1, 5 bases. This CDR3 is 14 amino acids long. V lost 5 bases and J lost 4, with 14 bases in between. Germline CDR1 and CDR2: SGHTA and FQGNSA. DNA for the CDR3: TGTGCCAGCAGCCCCCGGAGGGGCCCCTATGGCTACACCTTC. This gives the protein CASSPRRGPYGYTF. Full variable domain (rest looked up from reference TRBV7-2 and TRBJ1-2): GAGVSQSPSNKVTEKGKDVELRCDPISGHTALYWYRQSLGQGLEFLIYFQGNSAPDKSGLPSDRFSAERTGGSVSTLTIQRTQQEDSAVYLCASSPRRGPYGYTFGSGTRLTVV.

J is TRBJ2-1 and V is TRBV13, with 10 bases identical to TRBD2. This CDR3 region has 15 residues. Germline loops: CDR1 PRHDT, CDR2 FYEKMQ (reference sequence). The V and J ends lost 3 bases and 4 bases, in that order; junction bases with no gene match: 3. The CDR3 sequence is CASSLTSGYYNEQFF. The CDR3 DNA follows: TGTGCCAGCAGCTTGACTAGCGGGTATTACAATGAGCAGTTCTTC.